These 16 T cell receptor beta chains originate from one sample sequenced in a study of T cell responses to AZD1222 COVID-19 vaccine. The table came from immunoSEQ multiplex PCR; TCRdb's copy has only in-frame clones and leaves some out. Altogether 180,000 or so clones are present, about 88% being singletons, with the ten largest covering roughly 26%. Material: peripheral blood, obtained 28 days after the second AZD1222 dose. These receptors came from an adult who received the AZD1222 COVID-19 vaccine.

The J gene is TRBJ1-1, the V gene TRBV2, with 7 nucleotides matching TRBD1. Trimming at V came to 9 bases and at J to 1 base, leaving 5 bases not matched to a gene. The CDR3 extends over 13 amino acids. Germline assignment: CDR1 SNHLY and CDR2 FYNNEI. This CDR3 reads CARAGQRNTEAFF. The CDR3 region has the DNA TGTGCCAGAGCGGGACAGAGGAACACTGAAGCTTTCTTT.

The V and J genes are TRBV11-2 and TRBJ2-7, with D perhaps matching TRBD2 (5 bases). CDR1 SGHAT and CDR2 FQNNGV come from the germline V gene. With 3 bases removed from V and 5 bases from J, the gap between germline ends came to 11 bases. CDR3 size: 13 residues. As DNA, the CDR3 is TGTGCCAGCAGCTTCTTCGGGGAACACGAGCAGTACTTC. Protein sequence: CASSFFGEHEQYF.

The J gene is TRBJ2-2, the V gene TRBV19, with 9 bases matching TRBD2. The germline V gene encodes CDR1 LNHDA and CDR2 SQIVND (reference sequence). The CDR3 runs to 15 residues. With V trimmed by 6 bases and J by 5 bases, 7 bases remained unmatched. CDR3 DNA: TGTGCCAGTAGGCCAACTAGCGGGCAAACCGGGGAGCTGTTTTTT. Residues: CASRPTSGQTGELFF. The full variable domain, its missing parts supplied by reference TRBV19 and TRBJ2-2, is DGGITQSPKYLFRKEGQNVTLSCEQNLNHDAMYWYRQDPGQGLRLIYYSQIVNDFQKGDIAEGYSVSREKKESFPLTVTSAQKNPTAFYLCASRPTSGQTGELFFGEGSRLTVL.

J is TRBJ2-3 and V is TRBV24-1, with TRBD2 matching 7 bases. The trim removed 2 bases at V and 4 bases at J, leaving 2 bases unmatched. This CDR3 region has 14 residues. From germline, CDR1 is KGHDR and CDR2 SFDVKD. The CDR3 protein is CATSDSLAADTQYF. CDR3 nucleotide sequence: TGTGCCACCAGTGATTCGCTAGCGGCAGATACGCAGTATTTT.

The chain combines TRBV3-1 (or the pseudogene TRBV3-2) with TRBJ1-2, with D possibly TRBD1 on 5 matching bases. V was clipped by 0 bases and J by 8 bases, with 22 bases between them. The CDR3 length is 17 residues. Germline V gene sequence: CDR1 LGHDT, CDR2 YNNKEL (reference sequence). The CDR3 DNA reads TGTGCCAGCAGCCAAGATCGGGGCAGTAATTTCCTTTTCGGCTACACCTTC. Residues: CASSQDRGSNFLFGYTF.

V gene TRBV19 combines with J gene TRBJ1-2; 8 bases align to TRBD1. Per the germline V gene, CDR1 is LNHDA and CDR2 is SQIVND (reference sequence). V lost 3 bases, J lost 2 bases, and 11 bases stayed unmatched. The CDR3 runs 17 residues. The CDR3 DNA follows: TGTGCCAGTAGTATCGGGGGCAGGGGGCGCACCAACTATGGCTACACCTTC. Translation gives CASSIGGRGRTNYGYTF.

The DNA of the CDR3 is TGTGCCAGCAGCTTAGTGACTAGCGTACTCGGGAGCTCCTACGAGCAGTACTTC. This encodes CASSLVTSVLGSSYEQYF. V gene TRBV7-2 combines with J gene TRBJ2-7, with 8 bases aligning to TRBD2. Germline CDR1 is SGHTA and CDR2 is FQGNSA. V shed 1 base, J shed 0 bases, and the junction held 11 bases outside the gene matches. The CDR3 length is 18 residues.

This chain connects TRBV6-2 or TRBV6-3 to TRBJ2-3, with a weak D call TRBD2 (6 bases). From germline, CDR1 is MNHEY and CDR2 SVGEGT. There are 16 residues in the CDR3. Between the trimmed V and J ends, which lost 4 bases and 2 bases, there was a span of 16 bases. The CDR3 region has the DNA TGTGCCAGCAGTTCCGGGACTGTATCTCACACAGATACGCAGTATTTT. Protein: CASSSGTVSHTDTQYF.

This chain uses TRBV5-1 with TRBJ1-6, with TRBD1 identical over 8 bases. CDR3 length: 17 amino acids. Germline CDR1 SGHRS, CDR2 YFSETQ. V was clipped by 5 bases and J by 3 bases; unmatched bases: 10. CDR3 bases: TGCGCCAGCAGTGAAAACAGGGGGAGCCTCTATAATTCACCCCTCCACTTT. This codes for CASSENRGSLYNSPLHF.

Comment on this clone: The sample has other DNA sequences that encode this CDR3 too. V gene TRBV28 combines with J gene TRBJ2-7; no clear D. In germline, CDR1 is MDHEN, CDR2 SYDVKM. The CDR3 is 11 amino acids. Trimming pared 5 bases from V and 4 bases from J, leaving 6 bases between. CDR3 coding DNA: TGTGCCAGCAGTCTGAAGTACGAGCAGTACTTC. It specifies CASSLKYEQYF. Using reference TRBV28 and TRBJ2-7 for the parts outside the CDR3, the full variable domain is DVKVTQSSRYLVKRTGEKVFLECVQDMDHENMFWYRQDPGLGLRLIYFSYDVKMKEKGDIPEGYSVSREKKERFSLILESASTNQTSMYLCASSLKYEQYFGPGTRLTVT.

This chain connects TRBV9 to TRBJ2-1, with 8 bases lining up with TRBD2. This CDR3 has 16 residues. CDR1 SGDLS and CDR2 YYNGEE come from the germline V gene. The junction had 4 bases not matched to a gene; V was cut back by 0 bases and J by 2 bases. The CDR3 DNA reads as TGTGCCAGCAGCGTAGGGGGGACTAGGACCTACAATGAGCAGTTCTTC. Protein: CASSVGGTRTYNEQFF.

This clone was seen once. V gene TRBV27 combines with J gene TRBJ2-2, with D perhaps matching TRBD2 (6 bases). Trimming removed 5 bases from V and 0 bases from J, with 13 bases in between. Germline V lookup: CDR1 MNHEY, CDR2 SMNVEV (reference sequence). The CDR3 spans 16 residues. In DNA form, the CDR3 reads TGTGCCAGCAGTAGGGGAGGCGGGACGAACACCGGGGAGCTGTTTTTT. It translates to CASSRGGGTNTGELFF.

This clone was counted once. The rearrangement uses TRBV15 and TRBJ2-1, with D perhaps TRBD1 or TRBD2 (5 bases each). The germline V gene has CDR1 LNHNV and CDR2 YYDKDF (reference sequence). The CDR3 runs 15 residues. Trimming left V 0 bases short and J 3 bases short, with 9 bases between. The CDR3 DNA is TGTGCCACCAGCAGAGAGGGGGACGTCTACAATGAGCAGTTCTTC. Encoded protein: CATSREGDVYNEQFF.

This clone was observed once. This chain uses TRBV29-1 with TRBJ2-7; D is unresolved. Trimming stripped 4 bases from V and 2 bases from J, with 12 bases between. The germline CDR1 and CDR2 sequences are SQVTM and ANQGSEA. The CDR3 is made up of 13 amino acids. CDR3 in amino acids: CSVVIPAPYEQYF. The DNA of the CDR3 is TGCAGCGTTGTGATACCAGCCCCCTACGAGCAGTACTTC.

The chain couples TRBV28 to TRBJ1-2; 11 bases map to TRBD1. The germline V gene has CDR1 MDHEN and CDR2 SYDVKM. The CDR3 is made up of 15 amino acids. The V and J ends lost 5 bases and 5 bases, in that order; junction bases with no gene match: 7. The DNA of the CDR3 is TGTGCCAGCAGTCTACGGACAGGGGGCAAGTATGGCTACACCTTC. It codes for CASSLRTGGKYGYTF.

In its sample, this clone was seen once. The rearrangement joins TRBV7-2 to TRBJ1-2; 8 bases match TRBD1. The V and J ends lost 0 bases and 4 bases, in that order; junction bases with no gene match: 4. Per the germline V gene, CDR1 is SGHTA and CDR2 is FQGNSA. The CDR3 covers 15 residues. The chain's CDR3 is CASSLAPGGFYGYTF. The CDR3 DNA is TGTGCCAGCAGCTTAGCGCCAGGGGGCTTCTATGGCTACACCTTC.